There are many counts of the clone carrying this T cell receptor (beta chain). The antigen is not known. TCRdb ran MiXCR on the RACE reads and lists one entry per CDR3 protein. This table has some 380,000 distinct CDR3 sequences, approximately 5% appearing once. The record originates from a study of human T cells and chemical hapten exposure. The wider study: Each patch test put 0.01% DPC on the upper back, and results were read at 6 days. Study-level results: PT1 expanded TCR numbers rose with patch test score.

Time point reported: patch test 1, 2 weeks after DPC sensitization. Treatment noted: therapeutic diphenylcyclopropenone sensitization with weekly scalp DPC. Trimming cost V 5 bases and J 0 bases, with 10 bases left between them. The CDR3 is 14 residues long. Per the germline V gene, CDR1 is LGHDT and CDR2 is YNNKEL (reference sequence). This receptor was identified in a woman between 45 and 60 years old with alopecia areata. Some clones in this sample may be carry-over from other donors' samples. The sequences come from whole blood, collected in connection with sensitization to the hapten diphenylcyclopropenone (DPC). V gene TRBV3-1 combines with J gene TRBJ1-1, with D uncertain. The CDR3 nucleotides read TGTGCCAGCAGCAAGGGTTCCATGAACACTGAAGCTTTCTTT. It encodes CASSKGSMNTEAFF.